A single sample is the source of the 17 T cell receptor beta chains below, sequenced in a study of blood T cell repertoires in COVID-19 (dated by TCRdb to 2019 to 2021). Libraries were made using the immunoSEQ multiplex PCR assay. TCRdb stores this immuneACCESS table with in-frame sequences only. Part of the clones is absent; in the studies checked, under half of the shortfall reflects unresolved V genes, and no reason is known for the rest. The sample data list around 170,000 clones, and approximately 79% of these were observed just once. The ten top clones hold 2.5% to 3% of the sample. Source material: peripheral blood. All receptors come from an elderly woman with acute or convalescent COVID-19.

The gene calls are TRBV3-1 (or the pseudogene TRBV3-2) and TRBJ2-1; D call uncertain. This CDR3 is 11 amino acids long. V lost 0 bases and J 12 bases, leaving 6 bases between the germline ends. Per the germline V gene, CDR1 is LGHDT and CDR2 is YNNKEL (reference sequence). CDR3 sequence reads: CASSQDKLQFF. Written as DNA, the CDR3 is TGTGCCAGCAGCCAAGATAAATTGCAGTTCTTC.

CDR3 residues: CASSLSTDTQYF. The DNA for the CDR3 is TGCGCCAGCAGCCTGAGCACAGATACGCAGTATTTT. V usage is TRBV5-1 and J usage is TRBJ2-3; D is unclear. The V end was cut by 4 bases, the J end by 0 bases, with 3 bases between. This CDR3 spans 12 amino acids. The germline CDR1 and CDR2 sequences are SGHRS and YFSETQ. The variable domain in full, with the rest retrieved from reference TRBV5-1 and TRBJ2-3, is KAGVTQTPRYLIKTRGQQVTLSCSPISGHRSVSWYQQTPGQGLQFLFEYFSETQRNKGNFPGRFSGRQFSNSRSEMNVSTLELGDSALYLCASSLSTDTQYFGPGTRLTVL.

This clone was seen more than once but under ten times. This rearrangement joins TRBV11-2 to TRBJ1-1, with TRBD1 as a possible D gene (6 bases). V lost 5 bases to trimming and J lost 1 base, with 14 bases between them. The germline V gene has CDR1 SGHAT and CDR2 FQNNGV. This CDR3 comprises 15 residues. CDR3: CASSPLTGRNTEAFF. In DNA form, the CDR3 reads TGTGCCAGCAGCCCCCTGACAGGCAGGAACACTGAAGCTTTCTTT.

The rearrangement links TRBV9 to TRBJ1-1; perhaps TRBD1 as D (6 bases). V lost 3 bases to trimming and J lost 4 bases, with 16 bases between them. The CDR3 is made up of 15 amino acids. In germline, CDR1 is SGDLS, CDR2 YYNGEE. The CDR3 coding sequence is TGTGCCAGCAGCGCACTTAACAGGGCAACCACTGAAGCTTTCTTT. Protein: CASSALNRATTEAFF.

This chain joins TRBV4-2 and TRBJ2-1; 10 nucleotides match TRBD2. V lost 1 base to trimming and J lost 7 bases; unmatched junction nucleotides: 16. The CDR3 sequence is 19 residues long. Germline V lookup: CDR1 LGHNA, CDR2 YNFKEQ. For the CDR3, the DNA is TGTGCCAGCAGCCAAGCCGTGGGTGGAAGCGGGAGGGCCGGGAATGAGCAGTTCTTC. Translation: CASSQAVGGSGRAGNEQFF.

As for this clone: The sample holds other DNA sequences that translate to the same CDR3. The genes are TRBV9 and TRBJ2-1; a weak D match, TRBD2 (6 bases). Trimming removed 0 bases at V and 1 base at J, with 8 bases between. The CDR3 totals 15 residues. CDR1 is SGDLS and CDR2 is YYNGEE in the germline V gene. The CDR3 sequence: CASSVAGASYNEQFF. The CDR3 region has the DNA TGTGCCAGCAGCGTAGCGGGAGCATCCTACAATGAGCAGTTCTTC.

The rearrangement uses TRBV28 and TRBJ1-5; 8 bases agree with TRBD1. The germline V gene has CDR1 MDHEN and CDR2 SYDVKM. V trimming: 6 bases; J trimming: 0 bases; junction bases outside the gene matches: 13. This CDR3 contains 18 residues. The CDR3 reads CASRSTGTGGYSNQPQHF. CDR3 sequence (DNA): TGTGCCAGCAGATCTACCGGGACAGGTGGTTATAGCAATCAGCCCCAGCATTTT.

The J gene is TRBJ2-3, the V gene TRBV7-3, with TRBD1 matching over 8 bases. Germline CDR1 is SGHTA and CDR2 is FQGTGA. The junction had 7 bases not matched to a gene; V was cut back by 5 bases and J by 0 bases. CDR3 length equals 16 residues. For the CDR3, the DNA is TGTGCCAGCAGCCTAAAGGGGGACAGGAGCACAGATACGCAGTATTTT. Protein sequence: CASSLKGDRSTDTQYF.

The V gene is TRBV5-4, the J gene TRBJ2-1; no definite D call. Germline assignment: CDR1 SGHNT and CDR2 YYREEE (reference sequence). There are 17 residues in the CDR3. Between the trimmed V and J ends, which lost 4 bases and 9 bases, there was a span of 26 bases. The chain's CDR3 is CASSPQVRTESLGEQFF. CDR3 in DNA: TGTGCCAGCAGCCCCCAGGTTCGTACAGAATCCTTAGGTGAGCAGTTCTTC.

This chain links TRBV7-8 with TRBJ2-7; 7 positions match TRBD1. Looked up from germline, CDR1 is SGHVS and CDR2 is FQNEAQ. The trim removed 4 bases at V and 1 base at J, leaving 4 bases unmatched. The CDR3 has 14 amino acids. CDR3 nucleotide sequence: TGTGCCAGCAGCTACGGACAGGAATCCTACGAGCAGTACTTC. Encoded protein: CASSYGQESYEQYF.

V and J are TRBV6-6 and TRBJ2-7, with TRBD2 matching over 8 bases. The ends lost 5 bases at V and 6 bases at J; junction bases unmatched: 12. The CDR3 has 15 residues. Per germline, CDR1 MNHNY and CDR2 SVGAGI (reference sequence). The CDR3 DNA is TGTGCCAGCAGTGGAGTAGCGGGATCATCCCGCGAGCAGTACTTC. It specifies CASSGVAGSSREQYF.

J is TRBJ1-1 and V is TRBV30; TRBD1 aligns across 10 bases. Germline CDR1 reads GTSNPN; CDR2 reads SVGIG (reference sequence). The CDR3 has 12 residues. V was pared by 8 bases and J by 7 bases, with 7 bases of the junction left unmatched. Here the CDR3 DNA reads TGTGCCCAGGACAGGGGGGGGTTTGAAGCTTTCTTT. It codes for CAQDRGGFEAFF. The full variable domain, rest sourced from reference TRBV30 and TRBJ1-1, is SQTIHQWPATLVQPVGSPLSLECTVEGTSNPNLYWYRQAAGRGLQLLFYSVGIGQISSEVPQNLSASRPQDRQFILSSKKLLLSDSGFYLCAQDRGGFEAFFGQGTRLTVV.

The chain is built from TRBV7-8 and TRBJ2-7; D may be TRBD2 (6 bases). Trimming shortened V by 6 bases and J by 6 bases, and 18 bases separated the two germline ends. Germline lookup yields CDR1 SGHVS and CDR2 FQNEAQ. There are 14 residues in the CDR3. CDR3 sequence: CASSELSGRGEQYF. CDR3 nucleotide sequence: TGTGCCAGCAGTGAACTAAGCGGGCGGGGCGAGCAGTACTTC.

The chain is built from TRBV19 and TRBJ1-5; 8 bases are shared with TRBD1. Germline CDR1 LNHDA, CDR2 SQIVND (reference sequence). Germline trimming cut 8 bases from V and 9 bases from J; bases unmatched to any gene: 12. The CDR3 has 14 amino acids. CDR3 sequence reads: CASAHHGQGRPQHF. The CDR3, as DNA: TGTGCCAGTGCACACCACGGACAGGGAAGGCCCCAGCATTTT. The entire variable domain, with the rest obtained from reference TRBV19 and TRBJ1-5, is as follows: DGGITQSPKYLFRKEGQNVTLSCEQNLNHDAMYWYRQDPGQGLRLIYYSQIVNDFQKGDIAEGYSVSREKKESFPLTVTSAQKNPTAFYLCASAHHGQGRPQHFGDGTRLSIL.

CDR3 nucleotides: TGTGCCAGCAGCTTTCGACTAGCCCTAATGAATGAGCAGTTCTTC. Translation: CASSFRLALMNEQFF. The rearrangement joins TRBV5-8 to TRBJ2-1; 7 bases align to TRBD2. After removal of 2 bases from V and 7 bases from J, the junction contained 9 bases not matched to a gene. This CDR3 spans 15 amino acids. Per the germline V gene, CDR1 is SGHTS and CDR2 is YDEGEE. Complete variable domain (other parts from reference TRBV5-8 and TRBJ2-1): EAGVTQSPTHLIKTRGQQATLRCSPISGHTSVYWYQQALGLGLQFLLWYDEGEERNRGNFPPRFSGRQFPNYSSELNVNALELEDSALYLCASSFRLALMNEQFFGPGTRLTVL.

This rearrangement joins TRBV5-1 to TRBJ2-7; D may be TRBD1 (7 bases). The CDR3 has 18 residues. Trimming removed 0 bases at V and 2 bases at J, with 21 bases between. Germline CDR1 and CDR2: SGHRS and YFSETQ. CDR3 sequence: CASSLEEGIQGRPYEQYF. The CDR3 bases are TGCGCCAGCAGCTTGGAGGAGGGTATACAGGGGCGTCCCTACGAGCAGTACTTC.

The chain employs TRBV7-3 and TRBJ2-1, with 7 bases aligning to TRBD2. Germline V gives CDR1 SGHTA, CDR2 FQGTGA. Trimming took 4 bases from V and 9 from J; bases not matched to a gene: 9. The CDR3 is 14 residues long. The CDR3 DNA follows: TGTGCCAGCAGCTACGGACACCGCGGGGGTGAGCAGTTCTTC. As protein: CASSYGHRGGEQFF.